The 11 T cell receptor beta chains presented below share a single source sample, sequenced in a study of blood T cell repertoires in COVID-19. Profiled with immunoSEQ multiplex PCR; TCRdb holds only in-frame clones, not every one. The data show 73,000 or so clones, about 90% seen once. The source material was peripheral blood. These receptors all stem from a human donor with active COVID-19. The donor label of this sample is uncertain.

Here the CDR3 reads CASSVDLQGTEKLFF. DNA for the CDR3: TGTGCCAGCAGCGTAGATCTACAGGGGACCGAAAAACTGTTTTTT. V usage is TRBV9 and J usage is TRBJ1-4; 7 positions match TRBD1. The V segment lost 0 bases and the J segment 8 bases; nucleotides outside the gene matches: 7. The CDR3 sequence is 15 residues long. From germline, CDR1 is SGDLS and CDR2 YYNGEE. The variable domain in full, completed from reference TRBV9 and TRBJ1-4, reads DSGVTQTPKHLITATGQRVTLRCSPRSGDLSVYWYQQSLDQGLQFLIQYYNGEERAKGNILERFSAQQFPDLHSELNLSSLELGDSALYFCASSVDLQGTEKLFFGSGTQLSVL.

The chain couples TRBV6-6 to TRBJ2-5; 11 nucleotides line up with TRBD2. CDR3 length: 15 residues. Germline V gene sequence: CDR1 MNHNY, CDR2 SVGAGI (reference sequence). The V and J ends lost 9 bases and 5 bases, in that order; junction bases with no gene match: 11. The CDR3 nucleotides are TGTGCCAGTCATAGCGGGAGGGTGTGGTGGGAGACCCAGTACTTC. Amino acid sequence: CASHSGRVWWETQYF.

The chain combines TRBV19 with TRBJ2-5; 10 bases are shared with TRBD1. Trimming removed 3 bases from V and 5 bases from J; junction bases left unmatched: 9. Germline assignment: CDR1 LNHDA and CDR2 SQIVND (reference sequence). The CDR3 runs 16 residues. The CDR3 DNA follows: TGTGCCAGTAGTATTGACGGACAGGGGGATTGGGAGACCCAGTACTTC. Translated: CASSIDGQGDWETQYF.

The rearrangement uses TRBV19 and TRBJ2-7, with 9 bases that match TRBD1. This CDR3 region has 15 residues. Germline V gene sequence: CDR1 LNHDA, CDR2 SQIVND (reference sequence). J gave up 3 bases and V 7 bases, and 10 bases lay outside the gene matches. Written as DNA, the CDR3 is TGTGCCAGTACCCCACCGGGACAGGGTGTCTACGAGCAGTACTTC. Its protein product is CASTPPGQGVYEQYF.

The chain has TRBV28 and TRBJ1-2; possible D gene TRBD1, 5 bases. Germline CDR1 is MDHEN and CDR2 is SYDVKM. The CDR3 sequence is 14 residues long. Trimming removed 5 bases from V and 4 bases from J, with 14 bases in between. The CDR3 reads CASSDSRRGYGYTF. CDR3 sequence (DNA): TGTGCCAGCAGTGACTCAAGAAGGGGCTATGGCTACACCTTC.

V gene TRBV9 combines with J gene TRBJ2-5; tentatively, D is TRBD2 (7 bases). The CDR3 loop spans 19 amino acids. V lost 0 bases and J lost 5, with 26 bases in between. Germline V gene data show CDR1 as SGDLS and CDR2 as YYNGEE. CDR3 region: CASSVAGTRGGTEMETQYF. Here the CDR3 DNA reads TGTGCCAGCAGCGTAGCTGGAACAAGGGGGGGGACTGAGATGGAGACCCAGTACTTC.

V gene TRBV11-3 combines with J gene TRBJ2-1, with 7 positions matching TRBD2. V lost 3 bases and J lost 9; bases outside the gene matches: 8. Looked up from germline, CDR1 is SGHNT and CDR2 is YENEEA. This CDR3 has 14 residues. The CDR3 coding sequence is TGTGCCAGCAGCTTTGATGGCGGGAGTGTTGAGCAGTTCTTC. Protein product: CASSFDGGSVEQFF. The full variable domain, rest sourced from reference TRBV11-3 and TRBJ2-1, is EAGVVQSPRYKIIEKKQPVAFWCNPISGHNTLYWYLQNLGQGPELLIRYENEEAVDDSQLPKDRFSAERLKGVDSTLKIQPAELGDSAVYLCASSFDGGSVEQFFGPGTRLTVL.

The chain couples TRBV28 to TRBJ2-7; TRBD1 aligns across 9 bases. Germline V gene lookup returns CDR1 MDHEN and CDR2 SYDVKM. The CDR3 spans 15 residues. Trimming cost V 5 bases and J 0 bases; bases outside gene matches: 5. This CDR3 reads CASSPGQGLSYEQYF. The CDR3 DNA is TGTGCCAGCAGTCCGGGACAGGGCCTCTCCTACGAGCAGTACTTC.

Here the CDR3 reads CASSRSGQLNTEAFF. The CDR3 coding sequence is TGTGCCAGCAGCCGGTCTGGACAGCTAAACACTGAAGCTTTCTTT. This sequence joins TRBV11-3 and TRBJ1-1; the D gene is possibly TRBD1 (6 bases). The CDR3 is 15 amino acids. Trimming took off 5 bases at V and 2 bases at J, with 15 bases between the two ends. Germline values: CDR1 SGHNT, CDR2 YENEEA.

The chain has TRBV24-1 and TRBJ2-1; TRBD2 matches 12 bases. The germline V gene encodes CDR1 KGHDR and CDR2 SFDVKD. The CDR3 covers 18 residues. The junction had 10 bases not matched to a gene; V was cut back by 4 bases and J by 4 bases. CDR3 coding DNA: TGTGCCACCAGTGAGGACAGGGGTCTAGCGGGAGGGTACAATGAGCAGTTCTTC. Amino acids: CATSEDRGLAGGYNEQFF.

This chain links TRBV5-8 with TRBJ2-1; 7 bases line up with TRBD2. With V trimmed by 3 bases and J by 0 bases, 12 bases remained unmatched. The CDR3 loop spans 18 amino acids. Germline CDR1 reads SGHTS; CDR2 reads YDEGEE. The CDR3 protein is CASSWPSGTRSSYNEQFF. Here the CDR3 DNA reads TGTGCCAGCAGCTGGCCAAGCGGGACGAGAAGCTCCTACAATGAGCAGTTCTTC.